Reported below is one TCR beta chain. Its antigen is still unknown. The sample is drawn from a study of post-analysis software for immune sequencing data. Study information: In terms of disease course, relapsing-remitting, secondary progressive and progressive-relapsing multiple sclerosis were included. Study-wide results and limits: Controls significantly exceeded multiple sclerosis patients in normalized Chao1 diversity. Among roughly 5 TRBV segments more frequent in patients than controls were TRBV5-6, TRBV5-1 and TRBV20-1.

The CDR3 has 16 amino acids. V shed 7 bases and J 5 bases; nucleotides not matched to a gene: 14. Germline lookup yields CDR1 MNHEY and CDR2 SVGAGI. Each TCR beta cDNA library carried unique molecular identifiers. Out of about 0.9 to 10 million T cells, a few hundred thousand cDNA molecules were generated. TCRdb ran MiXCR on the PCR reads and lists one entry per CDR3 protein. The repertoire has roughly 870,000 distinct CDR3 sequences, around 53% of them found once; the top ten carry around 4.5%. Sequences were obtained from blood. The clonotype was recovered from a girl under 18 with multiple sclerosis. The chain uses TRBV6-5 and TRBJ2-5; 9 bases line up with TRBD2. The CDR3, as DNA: TGTGCCAGCACAGAGAAAGAGCGGGGGGCCGGGGAGACCCAGTACTTC. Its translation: CASTEKERGAGETQYF.